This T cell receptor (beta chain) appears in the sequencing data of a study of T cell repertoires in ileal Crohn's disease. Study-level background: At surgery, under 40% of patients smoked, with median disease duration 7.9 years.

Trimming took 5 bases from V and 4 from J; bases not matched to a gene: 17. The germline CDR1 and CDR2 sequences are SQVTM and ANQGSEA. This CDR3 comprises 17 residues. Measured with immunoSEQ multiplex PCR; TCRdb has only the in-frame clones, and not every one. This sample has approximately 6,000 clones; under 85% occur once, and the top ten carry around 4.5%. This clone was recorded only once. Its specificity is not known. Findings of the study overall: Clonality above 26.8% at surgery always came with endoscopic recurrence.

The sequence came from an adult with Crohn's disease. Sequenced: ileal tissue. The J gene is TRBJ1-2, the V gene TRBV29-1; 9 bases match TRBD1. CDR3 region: CSVRKGTGMLVGYGYTF. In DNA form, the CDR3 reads TGCAGCGTTCGAAAAGGGACAGGGATGTTAGTTGGCTATGGCTACACCTTC.